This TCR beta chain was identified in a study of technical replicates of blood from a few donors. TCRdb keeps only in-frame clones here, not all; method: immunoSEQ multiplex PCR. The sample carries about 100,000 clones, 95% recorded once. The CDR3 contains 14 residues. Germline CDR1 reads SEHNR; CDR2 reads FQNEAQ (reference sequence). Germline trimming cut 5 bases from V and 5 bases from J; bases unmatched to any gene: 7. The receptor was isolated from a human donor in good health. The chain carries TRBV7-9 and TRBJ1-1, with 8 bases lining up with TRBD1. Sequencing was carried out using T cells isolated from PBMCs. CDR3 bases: TGTGCCAGCAGCAAACGACAGGGGATAACTGAAGCTTTCTTT. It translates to CASSKRQGITEAFF.